These T cell receptor beta chains were read from a single sample in a study of early T cells in non-severe SARS-CoV-2 infection. Each CDR3 protein is one row after TCRdb ran MiXCR on the 5' RACE reads. Here the sample spans under 70,000 distinct CDR3 sequences, approximately 13% being singletons. The specimen comprised whole blood, sampled at baseline. Every receptor here comes from an adult who was a healthcare worker with PCR-confirmed SARS-CoV-2 infection or an uninfected control (not recorded which). Both conserved end residues are part of each CDR3. The D gene is left open where the match is weak. Not every row has a clone size; where given, it reads once, few, many or a size class.

TRBV7-9	TRBJ2-7	NA	NA	CASSPITAKTYEQYF	TGTGCCAGCAGCCCCATCACGGCGAAGACCTACGAGCAGTACTTC
TRBV20-1	TRBJ1-5	few	NA	CSARVGDSNQPQHF	TGCAGTGCTAGAGTGGGGGATAGCAATCAGCCCCAGCATTTT
TRBV7-6	TRBJ1-3	NA	NA	CASSFTDSGNTIYF	TGTGCCAGCAGCTTTACAGACTCTGGAAACACCATATATTTT
TRBV7-2	TRBJ2-7	medium-sized	NA	CASSLDSRSYEQYF	TGTGCCAGCAGCTTAGATTCTCGATCCTACGAGCAGTACTTC
TRBV20-1	TRBJ2-7	many	NA	CSAREEGDPYEQYF	TGCAGTGCTAGAGAAGAGGGGGACCCTTACGAGCAGTACTTC
TRBV29-1	TRBJ2-1	few	TRBD2	CSVRGGSGSNEQFF	TGCAGCGTCCGAGGGGGTAGCGGGAGCAATGAGCAGTTCTTC
TRBV6-6	TRBJ2-1	NA	TRBD1	CASSYPDRVGNEQFF	TGTGCCAGCAGTTACCCTGACAGGGTAGGCAATGAGCAGTTCTTC
TRBV5-1	TRBJ2-1	NA	TRBD2	CASSSSGGRYNEQFF	TGCGCCAGCAGCTCCAGCGGGGGACGGTACAATGAGCAGTTCTTC
TRBV7-9	TRBJ1-4	few	NA	CASSLATGPNEKLFF	TGTGCCAGCAGCTTAGCCACAGGGCCTAATGAAAAACTGTTTTTT
TRBV2	TRBJ1-5	few	NA	CASSLRDASQQPQHF	TGTGCCAGCAGTCTCCGGGACGCCTCACAGCAGCCCCAGCATTTT
TRBV10-3	TRBJ2-3	many	TRBD1	CAISGTGTTDTQYF	TGTGCCATCAGTGGGACAGGGACGACAGATACGCAGTATTTT
TRBV9	TRBJ2-7	NA	TRBD2	CASSPGLAGEREQYF	TGTGCCAGCAGCCCGGGACTAGCGGGAGAGCGCGAGCAGTACTTC
TRBV5-1	TRBJ2-7	NA	NA	CASSPRPASSGNTYEQYF	TGCGCCAGCAGCCCGCGGCCAGCGAGCTCGGGGAATACCTACGAGCAGTACTTC
TRBV6-6	TRBJ1-3	many	NA	CASYRETIYF	TGTGCCAGCTACAGGGAGACCATATATTTT
TRBV20-1	TRBJ1-3	NA	NA	CSASGPSGNTIYF	TGCAGTGCTAGTGGTCCCTCTGGAAACACCATATATTTT
TRBV7-9	TRBJ2-3	few	TRBD2	CASSPILAGGIPDTQYF	TGTGCCAGCAGCCCCATACTAGCGGGAGGGATCCCAGATACGCAGTATTTT
TRBV4-1	TRBJ2-2	few	NA	CASSLNSYTGELFF	TGCGCCAGCAGCCTCAACTCGTACACCGGGGAGCTGTTTTTT
TRBV25-1	TRBJ1-1	few	NA	CASVMNTEAFF	TGTGCCAGTGTCATGAACACTGAAGCTTTCTTT
TRBV30	TRBJ1-3	many	NA	CAWSVSVSGNTIYF	TGTGCCTGGAGTGTATCGGTGTCTGGAAACACCATATATTTT
TRBV30	TRBJ2-7	NA	NA	CAWRLPGVSDEQYF	TGTGCCTGGAGACTACCAGGGGTCAGTGACGAGCAGTACTTC
TRBV12-3/TRBV12-4	TRBJ2-7	few	TRBD2	CASSFRAGGLGEQYF	TGTGCCAGCAGTTTCCGCGCGGGGGGGCTAGGCGAGCAGTACTTC
TRBV11-2	TRBJ2-2	few	NA	CASSPRRSPGELFF	TGTGCCAGCAGCCCCCGAAGAAGTCCCGGGGAGCTGTTTTTT
TRBV21-1	TRBJ2-7	NA	NA	CASNEQYF	TGTGCCAGTAACGAGCAGTACTTC
TRBV5-4	TRBJ1-1	many	NA	CASSQKVQGGDTEAFF	TGTGCCAGCAGCCAAAAAGTTCAAGGGGGAGACACTGAAGCTTTCTTT
TRBV12-3/TRBV12-4	TRBJ1-2	NA	NA	CATSRVALYGYTF	TGTGCCACCAGCAGGGTCGCCCTCTATGGCTACACCTTC
TRBV28	TRBJ1-4	few	NA	CASSSKEKLFF	TGTGCCAGCAGTTCAAAGGAAAAACTGTTTTTT
TRBV7-2	TRBJ1-1	few	NA	CASSLRSAANTEAFF	TGTGCCAGCAGCTTAAGGTCGGCAGCGAACACTGAAGCTTTCTTT
TRBV11-2	TRBJ2-2	many	TRBD1	CASSSTGQVNTGELFF	TGTGCCAGCAGCTCCACGGGACAGGTGAACACCGGGGAGCTGTTTTTT
TRBV20-1	TRBJ2-1	few	TRBD1	CSARRTGDEQFF	TGCAGTGCTAGAAGAACAGGGGATGAGCAGTTCTTC
TRBV5-5	TRBJ2-5	NA	TRBD2	CASSYTGTGSLAGGETQYF	TGCGCCAGCAGCTACACCGGGACAGGGTCTCTAGCGGGAGGAGAGACCCAGTACTTC
TRBV19	TRBJ2-3	many	NA	CASSRTGRGLLTDTQYF	TGTGCCAGTAGTAGGACAGGGAGGGGTCTGCTGACAGATACGCAGTATTTT
TRBV9	TRBJ2-5	many	NA	CASSVEGIETQYF	TGTGCCAGCAGCGTAGAAGGGATAGAGACCCAGTACTTC
TRBV20-1	TRBJ2-5	NA	TRBD2	CSASRLAGKETQYF	TGCAGTGCTAGCCGACTAGCGGGGAAAGAGACCCAGTACTTC
TRBV28	TRBJ2-7	NA	NA	CASSLRGLYEQYF	TGTGCCAGCAGTTTAAGAGGACTGTACGAGCAGTACTTC
TRBV6-5	TRBJ2-1	NA	TRBD1	CASSKWTGRYNEQFF	TGTGCCAGCAGTAAATGGACAGGCCGCTACAATGAGCAGTTCTTC
TRBV2	TRBJ1-4	NA	TRBD1	CASTRDRGSEKLFF	TGTGCCAGCACGAGGGACAGGGGGAGTGAAAAACTGTTTTTT
TRBV11-2	TRBJ2-7	NA	NA	CASSSRPDGSYEQYF	TGTGCCAGCAGCTCCCGCCCGGACGGATCCTACGAGCAGTACTTC
TRBV12-3/TRBV12-4	TRBJ1-2	NA	NA	CASSPTRGRTNYGYTF	TGTGCCAGCAGTCCCACCCGGGGGCGAACTAACTATGGCTACACCTTC
TRBV4-3	TRBJ2-1	few	NA	CASSQVNARYNEQFF	TGCGCCAGCAGCCAAGTGAACGCCCGCTACAATGAGCAGTTCTTC
TRBV13	TRBJ1-2	few	NA	CASSFDKTNDYGYTF	TGTGCCAGCAGCTTCGACAAAACCAATGACTATGGCTACACCTTC
TRBV12-3/TRBV12-4	TRBJ2-7	NA	TRBD2	CASSLSRRKATSGRTYEQYF	TGTGCCAGCAGTTTAAGTAGGAGGAAAGCGACTAGCGGGAGGACCTACGAGCAGTACTTC
TRBV7-6	TRBJ2-7	NA	NA	CASSPDRLTYEQYF	TGTGCCAGCAGCCCGGACAGACTCACCTACGAGCAGTACTTC
TRBV6-1	TRBJ1-1	NA	NA	CASSQKTYNTEAFF	TGTGCCAGCAGTCAAAAGACGTATAACACTGAAGCTTTCTTT
TRBV9	TRBJ1-1	many	NA	CASSVGQSYNTEAFF	TGTGCCAGCAGCGTAGGGCAGTCTTATAACACTGAAGCTTTCTTT
TRBV5-5	TRBJ1-2	NA	NA	CASSPQGEPYTF	TGTGCCAGCAGTCCGCAGGGAGAACCTTACACCTTC
TRBV21-1	TRBJ2-7	few	NA	CASTPCPRGFYEQYF	TGTGCCAGCACCCCGTGCCCTAGGGGGTTCTACGAGCAGTACTTC
TRBV6-1	TRBJ2-3	NA	TRBD2	CASSEGSGGAYTQYF	TGTGCCAGCAGTGAAGGGAGCGGGGGGGCTTATACGCAGTATTTT